This entry concerns a single T cell receptor (beta chain). Repertoires were generated with immunoSEQ multiplex PCR, while TCRdb's copy carries only in-frame clones and drops some. Counted here are around 65,000 clones, approximately 79% occurring once; the ten biggest clones make up around 47%. The data stem from a study of blood T cell repertoires in COVID-19. The wider study: Some COVID-19 samples were acute and others convalescent; all came from the United States, Italy and Spain. Sources were T cells, B-cell-depleted T cells, or PBMCs; the material itself was cDNA or gDNA.

The CDR3 covers 16 residues. V dropped 1 base and J dropped 5 bases, with 17 bases sitting between them. Per the germline V gene, CDR1 is SGHRS and CDR2 is YFSETQ. Sequenced material: peripheral blood. This clonotype originated in a human donor in a cohort sampled during active COVID-19. The chain recombines TRBV5-1 with TRBJ2-3, with D possibly TRBD1 on 7 matching bases. The CDR3 DNA reads as TGCGCCAGCAGCTTGCAGGGGGGATATGCTCAAGATACGCAGTATTTT. It specifies CASSLQGGYAQDTQYF.